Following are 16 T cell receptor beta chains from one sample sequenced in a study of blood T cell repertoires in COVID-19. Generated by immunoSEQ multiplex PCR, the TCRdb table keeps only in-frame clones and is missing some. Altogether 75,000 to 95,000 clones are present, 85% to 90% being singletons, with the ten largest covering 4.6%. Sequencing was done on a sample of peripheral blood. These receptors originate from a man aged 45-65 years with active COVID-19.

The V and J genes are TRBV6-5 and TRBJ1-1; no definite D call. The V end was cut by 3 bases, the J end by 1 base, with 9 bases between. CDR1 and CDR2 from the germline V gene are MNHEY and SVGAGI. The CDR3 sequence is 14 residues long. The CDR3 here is CASSYEVSNTEAFF. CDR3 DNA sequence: TGTGCCAGCAGTTATGAGGTCTCGAACACTGAAGCTTTCTTT.

CDR3 in DNA: TGTGCCAGCAGGAGCGGGGTGCGCACAGATACGCAGTATTTT. Amino acids: CASRSGVRTDTQYF. The rearrangement uses TRBV2 and TRBJ2-3; 7 bases fit TRBD2. Germline trimming cut 6 bases from V and 1 base from J; bases unmatched to any gene: 4. The CDR3 runs to 14 residues. In germline, CDR1 is SNHLY, CDR2 FYNNEI.

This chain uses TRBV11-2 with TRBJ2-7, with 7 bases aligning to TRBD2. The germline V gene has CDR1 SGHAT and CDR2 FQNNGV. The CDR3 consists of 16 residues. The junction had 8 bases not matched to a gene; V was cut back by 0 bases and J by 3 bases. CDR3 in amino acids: CASSLDQTSLYYEQYF. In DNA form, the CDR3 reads TGTGCCAGCAGCTTAGATCAGACTAGCCTCTACTACGAGCAGTACTTC.

The CDR3 nucleotides are TGTGCCACCAGTGATCCGACCACAGGTAGCAATCAGCCCCAGCATTTT. It specifies CATSDPTTGSNQPQHF. The genes are TRBV24-1 and TRBJ1-5; maybe TRBD1 (5 bases). This CDR3 spans 16 amino acids. The V end was cut by 3 bases, the J end by 0 bases, with 11 bases between. Germline CDR1 KGHDR, CDR2 SFDVKD.

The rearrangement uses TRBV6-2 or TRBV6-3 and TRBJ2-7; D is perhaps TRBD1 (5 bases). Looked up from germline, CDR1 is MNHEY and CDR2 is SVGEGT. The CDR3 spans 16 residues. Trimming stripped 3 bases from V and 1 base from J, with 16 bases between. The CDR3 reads CASSYGGGHTSYEQYF. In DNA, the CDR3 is TGTGCCAGCAGTTATGGCGGTGGACATACTTCCTACGAGCAGTACTTC.

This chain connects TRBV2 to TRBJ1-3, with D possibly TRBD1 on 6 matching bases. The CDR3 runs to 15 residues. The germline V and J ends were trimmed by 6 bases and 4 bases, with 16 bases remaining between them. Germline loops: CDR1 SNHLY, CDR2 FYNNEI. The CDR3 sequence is CASRPTGNLGNTIYF. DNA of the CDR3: TGTGCCAGCAGGCCTACAGGGAACTTAGGAAACACCATATATTTT.

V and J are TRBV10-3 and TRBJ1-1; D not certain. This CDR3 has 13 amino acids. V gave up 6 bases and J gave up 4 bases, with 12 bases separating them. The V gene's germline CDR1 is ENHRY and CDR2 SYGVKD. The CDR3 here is CAIRTEEFTEAFF. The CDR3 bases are TGTGCCATCAGGACGGAGGAATTCACTGAAGCTTTCTTT.

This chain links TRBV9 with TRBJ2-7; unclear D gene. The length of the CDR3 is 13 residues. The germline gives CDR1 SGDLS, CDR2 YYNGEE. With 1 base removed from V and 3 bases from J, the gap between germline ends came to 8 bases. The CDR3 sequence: CASSVTPNYEQYF. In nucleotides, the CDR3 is TGTGCCAGCAGCGTAACACCAAACTACGAGCAGTACTTC.

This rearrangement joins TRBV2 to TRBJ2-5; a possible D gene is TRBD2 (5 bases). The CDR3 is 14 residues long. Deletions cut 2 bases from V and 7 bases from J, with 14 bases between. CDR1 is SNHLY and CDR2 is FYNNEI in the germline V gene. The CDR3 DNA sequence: TGTGCCAGCAGTGAACGGGGATCGGCGGGGACCCAGTACTTC. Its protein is CASSERGSAGTQYF.

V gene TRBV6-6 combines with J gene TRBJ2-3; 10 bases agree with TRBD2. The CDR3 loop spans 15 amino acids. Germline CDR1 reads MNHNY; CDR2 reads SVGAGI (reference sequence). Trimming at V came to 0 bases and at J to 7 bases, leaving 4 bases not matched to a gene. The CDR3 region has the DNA TGTGCCAGCAGTTACTCGGCTAGCGGGGGAAATACGCAGTATTTT. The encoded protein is CASSYSASGGNTQYF.

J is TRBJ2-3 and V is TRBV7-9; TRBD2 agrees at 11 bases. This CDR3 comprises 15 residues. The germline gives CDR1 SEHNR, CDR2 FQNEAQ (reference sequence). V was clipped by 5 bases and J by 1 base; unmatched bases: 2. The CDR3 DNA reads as TGTGCCAGCAGCAATAGCGGGGGGGGCACAGATACGCAGTATTTT. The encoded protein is CASSNSGGGTDTQYF.

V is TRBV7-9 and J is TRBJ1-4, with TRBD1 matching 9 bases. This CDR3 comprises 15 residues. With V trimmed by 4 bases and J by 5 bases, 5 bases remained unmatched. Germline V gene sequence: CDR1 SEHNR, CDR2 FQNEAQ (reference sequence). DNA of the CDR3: TGTGCCAGCAGCTCACCGGGACAGGGAAATGAAAAACTGTTTTTT. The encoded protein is CASSSPGQGNEKLFF.

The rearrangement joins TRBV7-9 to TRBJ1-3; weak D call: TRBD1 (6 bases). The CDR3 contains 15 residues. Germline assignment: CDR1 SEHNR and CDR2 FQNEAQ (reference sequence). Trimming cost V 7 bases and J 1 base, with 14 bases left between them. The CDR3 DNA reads TGTGCCAGCAACACAGGGTACGGATCTGGAAACACCATATATTTT. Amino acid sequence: CASNTGYGSGNTIYF.

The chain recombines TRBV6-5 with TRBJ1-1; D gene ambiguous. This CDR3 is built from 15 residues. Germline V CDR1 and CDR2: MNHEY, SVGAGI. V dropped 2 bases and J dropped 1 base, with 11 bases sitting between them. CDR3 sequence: CASSYSSGWNTEAFF. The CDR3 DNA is TGTGCCAGCAGTTACAGCTCGGGGTGGAACACTGAAGCTTTCTTT.

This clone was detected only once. CDR3 protein: CASSVDPPGQGRDNEQFF. CDR3 coding DNA: TGTGCCAGCAGCGTAGACCCCCCCGGACAGGGGAGGGACAATGAGCAGTTCTTC. The rearrangement uses TRBV9 and TRBJ2-1; 9 bases agree with TRBD1. In germline, CDR1 is SGDLS, CDR2 YYNGEE. This CDR3 has 18 amino acids. Trimming removed 0 bases from V and 5 bases from J; junction bases left unmatched: 12.

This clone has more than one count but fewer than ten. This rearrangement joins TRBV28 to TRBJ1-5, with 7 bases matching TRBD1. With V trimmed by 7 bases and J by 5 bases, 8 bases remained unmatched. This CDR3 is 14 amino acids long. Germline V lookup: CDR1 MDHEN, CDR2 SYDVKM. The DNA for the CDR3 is TGTGCCAGCACCCTGGACAGGACATATCAGCCCCAGCATTTT. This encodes CASTLDRTYQPQHF.